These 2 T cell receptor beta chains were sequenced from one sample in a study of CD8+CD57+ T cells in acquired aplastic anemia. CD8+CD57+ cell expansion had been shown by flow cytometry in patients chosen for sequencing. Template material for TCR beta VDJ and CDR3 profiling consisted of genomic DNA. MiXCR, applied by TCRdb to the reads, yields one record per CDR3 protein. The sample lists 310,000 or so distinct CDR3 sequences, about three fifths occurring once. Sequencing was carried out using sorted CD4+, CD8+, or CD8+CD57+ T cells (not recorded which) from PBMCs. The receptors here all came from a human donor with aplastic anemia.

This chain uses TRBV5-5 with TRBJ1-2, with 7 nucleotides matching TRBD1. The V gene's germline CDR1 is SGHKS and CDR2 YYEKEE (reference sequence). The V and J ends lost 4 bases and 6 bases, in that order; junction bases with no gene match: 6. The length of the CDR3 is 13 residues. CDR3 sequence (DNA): TGTGCCAGCAGCCCCGACAGGGTAGATGGCTACACCTTC. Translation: CASSPDRVDGYTF.

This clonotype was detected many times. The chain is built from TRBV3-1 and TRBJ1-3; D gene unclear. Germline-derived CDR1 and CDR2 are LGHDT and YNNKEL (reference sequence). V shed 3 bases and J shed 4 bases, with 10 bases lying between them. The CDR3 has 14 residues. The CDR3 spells CASSQGQRGNTIYF. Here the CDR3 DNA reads TGTGCCAGCAGCCAGGGTCAGCGGGGAAACACCATATATTTT. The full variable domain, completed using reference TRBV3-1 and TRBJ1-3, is DTAVSQTPKYLVTQMGNDKSIKCEQNLGHDTMYWYKQDSKKFLKIMFSYNNKELIINETVPNRFSPKSPDKAHLNLHINSLELGDSAVYFCASSQGQRGNTIYFGEGSWLTVV.